The rows below give T cell receptor beta chains drawn from one sample of a study of breast tumors, draining lymph nodes, adjacent tissues. Each CDR3 protein is one row after TCRdb ran MiXCR on the multiplex PCR reads. Of 150,000 to 200,000 distinct CDR3 sequences in the sample, 25% to 40% are singletons; the top ten hold 3.5% to 4.5%. Material for sequencing was axillary lymph node tissue. The origin of the receptors is a female donor with breast cancer. Some clones in this sample may be carry-over from other donors' samples. Each CDR3 is given with its conserved first and last residue. The D gene is left open where the match is weak. Size values are once, few and many counts, or a class for expanded clones, and some rows have none.

v_gene: TRBV2; d_gene: NA; abundance: NA; j_gene: TRBJ2-2; CDR3aa: CASSEGEALPNTGELFF; CDR3nt: TGTGCCAGCAGTGAGGGGGAGGCCCTACCGAACACCGGGGAGCTGTTTTTT
v_gene: TRBV7-8; d_gene: NA; abundance: many; j_gene: TRBJ2-1; CDR3aa: CASSLPSNEQFF; CDR3nt: TGTGCCAGCAGCCTACCGAGCAATGAGCAGTTCTTC
v_gene: TRBV11-3; d_gene: NA; abundance: many; j_gene: TRBJ2-5; CDR3aa: CASSLGGWDRETQYF; CDR3nt: TGTGCCAGCAGCTTAGGTGGCTGGGATCGAGAGACCCAGTACTTC
v_gene: TRBV18; d_gene: NA; abundance: few; j_gene: TRBJ1-1; CDR3aa: CASSQHTEAFF; CDR3nt: TGTGCCAGCTCACAACACACTGAAGCTTTCTTT
v_gene: TRBV7-9; d_gene: TRBD2; abundance: NA; j_gene: TRBJ2-5; CDR3aa: CASSLRTSGRTGETQYF; CDR3nt: TGTGCCAGCAGCTTAAGGACTAGCGGGAGGACGGGTGAGACCCAGTACTTC
v_gene: TRBV12-3/TRBV12-4; d_gene: NA; abundance: NA; j_gene: TRBJ2-6; CDR3aa: CASSLGPPGRANVLTF; CDR3nt: TGTGCCAGCAGTTTAGGTCCCCCCGGCCGGGCCAACGTCCTGACTTTC
v_gene: TRBV4-1; d_gene: TRBD1; abundance: NA; j_gene: TRBJ1-1; CDR3aa: CASSQETGRAFF; CDR3nt: TGCGCCAGCAGCCAAGAGACAGGGCGGGCTTTCTTT
v_gene: TRBV19; d_gene: TRBD2; abundance: many; j_gene: TRBJ2-1; CDR3aa: CASSLLTSGTYNEQFF; CDR3nt: TGTGCCAGTAGTCTTTTGACTAGCGGGACATACAATGAGCAGTTCTTC
v_gene: TRBV7-3; d_gene: NA; abundance: NA; j_gene: TRBJ2-5; CDR3aa: CASSPGSQETQYF; CDR3nt: TGTGCCAGCAGCCCGGGGTCACAAGAGACCCAGTACTTC
v_gene: TRBV12-3/TRBV12-4; d_gene: NA; abundance: many; j_gene: TRBJ1-3; CDR3aa: CASSAGTDPGNTIYF; CDR3nt: TGTGCCAGCAGTGCCGGAACAGACCCTGGAAACACCATATATTTT
v_gene: TRBV19; d_gene: TRBD2; abundance: many; j_gene: TRBJ2-5; CDR3aa: CASSREGTSQETQYF; CDR3nt: TGTGCCAGTAGTAGGGAAGGGACTAGCCAAGAGACCCAGTACTTC
v_gene: TRBV10-3; d_gene: NA; abundance: many; j_gene: TRBJ2-1; CDR3aa: CASKGGEGGDEQFF; CDR3nt: TGTGCCAGTAAGGGTGGGGAGGGGGGGGATGAGCAGTTCTTC
v_gene: TRBV20-1; d_gene: TRBD2; abundance: many; j_gene: TRBJ2-7; CDR3aa: CSALAGYSYEQYF; CDR3nt: TGCAGTGCTTTAGCGGGGTACTCCTACGAGCAGTACTTC
v_gene: TRBV10-1; d_gene: TRBD2; abundance: many; j_gene: TRBJ2-7; CDR3aa: CASSQRWGTSGPYGQYF; CDR3nt: TGCGCCAGCAGTCAACGGTGGGGGACTAGCGGTCCTTATGGGCAGTACTTC
v_gene: TRBV4-1; d_gene: NA; abundance: many; j_gene: TRBJ1-1; CDR3aa: CASSYSTNTEAFF; CDR3nt: TGCGCCAGCAGCTATTCTACGAACACTGAAGCTTTCTTT
v_gene: TRBV12-3/TRBV12-4; d_gene: NA; abundance: NA; j_gene: TRBJ2-1; CDR3aa: CASSWTSDNEQFF; CDR3nt: TGTGCCAGCAGTTGGACATCCGACAATGAGCAGTTCTTC
v_gene: TRBV9; d_gene: NA; abundance: NA; j_gene: TRBJ1-5; CDR3aa: CASSPGASGVRADTQHF; CDR3nt: TGTGCCAGCAGCCCAGGGGCTAGCGGGGTTAGGGCAGATACGCAGCATTTT
v_gene: TRBV3-1; d_gene: NA; abundance: few; j_gene: TRBJ2-1; CDR3aa: CASSQELGPLGNEQFF; CDR3nt: TGTGCCAGCAGCCAAGAGCTAGGCCCACTGGGGAATGAGCAGTTCTTC
v_gene: TRBV19; d_gene: TRBD2; abundance: many; j_gene: TRBJ2-1; CDR3aa: CASSIGGVAGGYNEQFF; CDR3nt: TGTGCCAGTAGTATCGGGGGGGTAGCGGGAGGGTACAATGAGCAGTTCTTC
v_gene: TRBV19; d_gene: NA; abundance: many; j_gene: TRBJ1-5; CDR3aa: CASSEGAGARKQPQHF; CDR3nt: TGTGCCAGTAGTGAAGGGGCTGGGGCAAGGAAACAGCCCCAGCATTTT
v_gene: TRBV27; d_gene: NA; abundance: NA; j_gene: TRBJ2-1; CDR3aa: CASSLVRDGYNEQFF; CDR3nt: TGTGCCAGCAGTTTAGTCAGGGATGGGTACAATGAGCAGTTCTTC
v_gene: TRBV9; d_gene: NA; abundance: many; j_gene: TRBJ2-3; CDR3aa: CASSVSSDTQYF; CDR3nt: TGTGCCAGCAGCGTTTCCTCAGATACGCAGTATTTT
v_gene: TRBV12-3/TRBV12-4; d_gene: NA; abundance: many; j_gene: TRBJ1-2; CDR3aa: CASGPGGRNGYTF; CDR3nt: TGTGCCAGCGGCCCCGGGGGAAGGAATGGCTACACCTTC
v_gene: TRBV7-8; d_gene: TRBD1; abundance: NA; j_gene: TRBJ1-2; CDR3aa: CASSPAMGQGVYTF; CDR3nt: TGTGCCAGCAGCCCAGCGATGGGACAGGGGGTGTACACCTTC
v_gene: TRBV19; d_gene: NA; abundance: many; j_gene: TRBJ1-5; CDR3aa: CASSIAGTTHHQPQHF; CDR3nt: TGTGCCAGTAGTATAGCAGGCACAACCCACCATCAGCCCCAGCATTTT
v_gene: TRBV15; d_gene: NA; abundance: many; j_gene: TRBJ1-1; CDR3aa: CATSRAGGARNTEAFF; CDR3nt: TGTGCCACCAGCAGGGCGGGCGGAGCGCGGAACACTGAAGCTTTCTTT
v_gene: TRBV5-5; d_gene: NA; abundance: few; j_gene: TRBJ2-4; CDR3aa: CASSQETETQWVQYF; CDR3nt: TGTGCCAGCAGCCAAGAGACAGAAACTCAATGGGTTCAGTACTTC
v_gene: TRBV5-4; d_gene: NA; abundance: few; j_gene: TRBJ2-3; CDR3aa: CASSTKGNTQYF; CDR3nt: TGTGCCAGCAGTACGAAGGGAAATACGCAGTATTTT
v_gene: TRBV7-9; d_gene: TRBD1; abundance: NA; j_gene: TRBJ2-3; CDR3aa: CASSARDRPPDTQYF; CDR3nt: TGTGCCAGCAGCGCCCGGGACAGGCCCCCAGATACGCAGTATTTT
v_gene: TRBV7-9; d_gene: TRBD2; abundance: NA; j_gene: TRBJ2-7; CDR3aa: CASSLASGRSYGQYF; CDR3nt: TGTGCCAGCAGCTTAGCTAGCGGGAGAAGCTACGGGCAGTACTTC
v_gene: TRBV19; d_gene: NA; abundance: once; j_gene: TRBJ2-5; CDR3aa: CASSGTLNQPQYF; CDR3nt: TGTGCCAGTAGTGGGACACTCAACCAGCCCCAGTACTTC
v_gene: TRBV3-1; d_gene: NA; abundance: NA; j_gene: TRBJ2-7; CDR3aa: CASSGGQSSYEQYF; CDR3nt: TGTGCCAGCAGCGGGGGGCAAAGCTCCTACGAGCAGTACTTC
v_gene: TRBV9; d_gene: TRBD2; abundance: many; j_gene: TRBJ2-7; CDR3aa: CASSVGRGGDYEQYF; CDR3nt: TGTGCCAGCAGCGTAGGGCGGGGAGGGGACTACGAGCAGTACTTC
v_gene: TRBV9; d_gene: NA; abundance: NA; j_gene: TRBJ2-7; CDR3aa: CASSPTPKFPVEQYF; CDR3nt: TGTGCCAGCAGTCCTACACCCAAGTTCCCCGTCGAGCAGTACTTC
v_gene: TRBV10-3; d_gene: TRBD2; abundance: NA; j_gene: TRBJ2-1; CDR3aa: CAISEPGPVPKVAGGPSYNEQFF; CDR3nt: TGTGCCATCAGTGAGCCTGGTCCCGTTCCCAAAGTAGCGGGGGGGCCCTCGTACAATGAGCAGTTCTTC
v_gene: TRBV10-3; d_gene: TRBD1; abundance: few; j_gene: TRBJ1-1; CDR3aa: CAISESVTGQGGTEAFF; CDR3nt: TGTGCCATCAGTGAGTCAGTGACCGGACAGGGTGGCACTGAAGCTTTCTTT